This passage covers 26 T cell receptor beta chains from one sample sequenced in a study of T cells in localized non-small cell lung cancer. Assay: immunoSEQ multiplex PCR; the TCRdb copy retains only in-frame clones and omits some. The top ten hold roughly 2.6% of the sample, which has around 41,000 clones, 88% seen once. The sample consisted of peripheral blood, taken before any cancer treatment. These receptors all come from a female donor over 55 with stage I squamous cell lung carcinoma.

The V gene is TRBV5-1, the J gene TRBJ2-7; weak D call: TRBD1 (5 bases). The CDR3 contains 14 residues. V lost 0 bases to trimming and J lost 3 bases, with 10 bases between them. Germline V gene data show CDR1 as SGHRS and CDR2 as YFSETQ. The CDR3 coding sequence is TGCGCCAGCAGCTTGGCCCCAACAGGCTACGAGCAGTACTTC. It encodes CASSLAPTGYEQYF. Combining the CDR3 with reference TRBV5-1 and TRBJ2-7 gives the whole variable domain KAGVTQTPRYLIKTRGQQVTLSCSPISGHRSVSWYQQTPGQGLQFLFEYFSETQRNKGNFPGRFSGRQFSNSRSEMNVSTLELGDSALYLCASSLAPTGYEQYFGPGTRLTVT.

The chain links TRBV11-3 to TRBJ2-1, with D perhaps given as TRBD1 or TRBD2 (5 bases each). Trimming removed 5 bases at V and 6 bases at J, with 17 bases between. Germline CDR1 and CDR2: SGHNT and YENEEA. This CDR3 region has 15 residues. The CDR3 DNA follows: TGTGCCAGCAGCCAGAGGGGCACTGGGGGCAATGAGCAGTTCTTC. Translation gives CASSQRGTGGNEQFF.

The CDR3 nucleotides are TGTGCCAGCAGAAGAGAGGGGGTCGAGCAGTACTTC. Translated, it gives CASRREGVEQYF. The chain uses TRBV2 and TRBJ2-7; D may be TRBD1 (6 bases). Germline lookup yields CDR1 SNHLY and CDR2 FYNNEI. CDR3 length: 12 amino acids. Deletions cut 6 bases from V and 6 bases from J, with 12 bases between.

The chain joins TRBV4-3 to TRBJ1-2, with D maybe TRBD1 (6 bases). Germline CDR1 and CDR2: LGHNA and YSLEER. The V gene lost 1 base and the J gene lost 4 bases, with 10 bases spanning the gap. The CDR3 runs 14 residues. CDR3 amino acids: CASSQVQGTYGYTF. CDR3 bases: TGCGCCAGCAGCCAAGTACAGGGAACCTATGGCTACACCTTC.

The V call is TRBV27, the J call TRBJ1-5; D not resolved. Germline V gives CDR1 MNHEY, CDR2 SMNVEV (reference sequence). This CDR3 has 13 residues. The germline V and J ends were trimmed by 0 bases and 4 bases, with 4 bases remaining between them. For the CDR3, the DNA is TGTGCCAGCAGTTTATCGGTAAATCAGCCCCAGCATTTT. Its translation is CASSLSVNQPQHF.

The rearrangement links TRBV6-1 to TRBJ2-2; TRBD1 matches at 9 bases. Unmatched junction bases numbered 7, after V lost 8 bases and J lost 6 bases. Germline CDR1 is MNHNS and CDR2 is SASEGT. The CDR3 length is 14 residues. The CDR3: CASGPGTGSGELFF. The CDR3 DNA reads as TGTGCCAGCGGTCCCGGGACAGGGTCCGGGGAGCTGTTTTTT.

The chain uses TRBV9 and TRBJ2-5; 9 bases map to TRBD2. The CDR3 loop spans 22 amino acids. Germline CDR1 reads SGDLS; CDR2 reads YYNGEE. Trimming cost V 4 bases and J 3 bases; bases outside gene matches: 28. In nucleotides, the CDR3 is TGTGCCAGCAGCTCACCCCTGGGGAGACTGGGACTAGCCCATCAAGGGGAAGAGACCCAGTACTTC. Translating gives CASSSPLGRLGLAHQGEETQYF.

The chain employs TRBV9 and TRBJ2-3; D is ambiguous. Trimming removed 4 bases from V and 0 bases from J, with 18 bases in between. CDR1 SGDLS and CDR2 YYNGEE come from the germline V gene. This CDR3 is 17 amino acids long. The CDR3 region has the DNA TGTGCCAGCAGCCCCCGCTCTGCCCGGGTGAGCACAGATACGCAGTATTTT. Protein: CASSPRSARVSTDTQYF.

This clone is medium-sized in the sample. For the CDR3, the DNA is TGCACCAGCAGCCAAGACGGCGGGAGGGCCAACGAGCAGTACTTC. Residues: CTSSQDGGRANEQYF. The V gene is TRBV1, the J gene TRBJ2-7; TRBD2 reflects the table's D call only, with no check against the DNA. TRBV1 is a documented pseudogene. The CDR3 length is 15 residues.

A word on this clone: At one of its ends the junction is not consistent with the germline gene, which may arise from a read error. The gene calls are TRBV29-1 and TRBJ2-2, with 8 bases matching TRBD1. The CDR3 sequence is 14 residues long. CDR1 is SQVTM and CDR2 is ANQGSEA in the germline V gene. As DNA, the CDR3 is TGCAGCGTTAAAGACAGGGGGAACACCGGGGAGCTGTTTTTT. Translating gives CSVKDRGNTGELFF.

This clone was detected a few times. V gene TRBV7-9 combines with J gene TRBJ2-5; TRBD1 aligns across 7 bases. Looked up from germline, CDR1 is SEHNR and CDR2 is FQNEAQ (reference sequence). This CDR3 comprises 19 residues. V lost 2 bases and J lost 2; bases outside the gene matches: 17. DNA for the CDR3: TGTGCCAGCAGCTTATCAGGGTGGCAGGGGGTTCGACGGCAAGAGACCCAGTACTTC. As protein: CASSLSGWQGVRRQETQYF. The complete variable domain, with remaining parts taken from reference TRBV7-9 and TRBJ2-5, reads DTGVSQNPRHKITKRGQNVTFRCDPISEHNRLYWYRQTLGQGPEFLTYFQNEAQLEKSRLLSDRFSAERPKGSFSTLEIQRTEQGDSAMYLCASSLSGWQGVRRQETQYFGPGTRLLVL.

This chain links TRBV7-3 with TRBJ2-1; tentatively, D is TRBD2 (6 bases). Germline CDR1 reads SGHTA; CDR2 reads FQGTGA. There are 16 residues in the CDR3. Trimming left V 5 bases short and J 4 bases short, with 18 bases between. The CDR3 DNA reads as TGTGCCAGCAGCCCCCTGGGTAGCGGATTATACAATGAGCAGTTCTTC. This encodes CASSPLGSGLYNEQFF. Filled out from reference TRBV7-3 and TRBJ2-1, the complete variable domain reads GAGVSQTPSNKVTEKGKYVELRCDPISGHTALYWYRQSLGQGPEFLIYFQGTGAADDSGLPNDRFFAVRPEGSVSTLKIQRTERGDSAVYLCASSPLGSGLYNEQFFGPGTRLTVL.

The rearrangement links TRBV4-1 to TRBJ1-2; D may be TRBD1 (5 bases). This CDR3 has 15 amino acids. Germline assignment: CDR1 MGHRA and CDR2 YSYEKL. V was cut by 4 bases and J by 3 bases, with 15 bases left in between. The CDR3 region has the DNA TGCGCCAGCAGCCGGGAAGACAGAGATTACTATGGCTACACCTTC. It translates to CASSREDRDYYGYTF.

This clone occurred a few times. In DNA, the CDR3 is TGTGCCAGCAGCTTAGGACAGGGTTATGCGCCCCAGCATTTT. This encodes CASSLGQGYAPQHF. The genes are TRBV7-9 and TRBJ1-5, with 7 bases lining up with TRBD1. Germline CDR1 reads SEHNR; CDR2 reads FQNEAQ (reference sequence). The CDR3 spans 14 residues. V dropped 1 base and J dropped 9; count of bases not matched to a gene: 6. The full variable domain, its missing parts supplied by reference TRBV7-9 and TRBJ1-5, is DTGVSQNPRHKITKRGQNVTFRCDPISEHNRLYWYRQTLGQGPEFLTYFQNEAQLEKSRLLSDRFSAERPKGSFSTLEIQRTEQGDSAMYLCASSLGQGYAPQHFGDGTRLSIL.

V is TRBV4-3 and J is TRBJ2-4; TRBD2 agrees at 7 bases. Germline values: CDR1 LGHNA, CDR2 YSLEER. V lost 0 bases to trimming and J lost 7 bases; unmatched junction nucleotides: 15. This CDR3 region has 18 residues. The CDR3 is CASSQDYSAAGAGNIQYF. The CDR3 region has the DNA TGCGCCAGCAGCCAAGATTATTCGGCGGCGGGAGCAGGGAACATTCAGTACTTC.

The chain has TRBV7-3 and TRBJ2-6, with D possibly matching TRBD2 (6 bases). The CDR3 has 15 amino acids. Trimming pared 5 bases from V and 3 bases from J, leaving 11 bases between. Germline loops: CDR1 SGHTA, CDR2 FQGTGA. CDR3 protein: CASSPTGLGANVLTF. The CDR3 DNA reads as TGTGCCAGCAGCCCGACGGGACTTGGGGCCAACGTCCTGACTTTC.

V and J are TRBV4-3 and TRBJ2-3; 8 bases fit TRBD2. The CDR3 contains 18 residues. CDR1 LGHNA and CDR2 YSLEER come from the germline V gene. V dropped 0 bases and J dropped 11; count of bases not matched to a gene: 19. CDR3 sequence: CASSQDTVGLAFGAGQYF. The CDR3 coding sequence is TGCGCCAGCAGCCAAGATACAGTTGGACTAGCTTTTGGGGCGGGGCAGTATTTT.

This clone has just one count. The gene calls are TRBV7-3 and TRBJ2-3; tentative D call: TRBD1 (5 bases). CDR1 and CDR2 (germline): SGHTA, FQGTGA. The CDR3 covers 14 residues. Between the trimmed V and J ends, which lost 5 bases and 0 bases, there was a span of 9 bases. This CDR3 is CASSPTASTDTQYF. The CDR3 DNA reads TGTGCCAGCAGCCCGACAGCTAGCACAGATACGCAGTATTTT.

V usage is TRBV19 and J usage is TRBJ2-7, with 10 nucleotides matching TRBD1. CDR1 and CDR2 (germline): LNHDA, SQIVND (reference sequence). The CDR3 covers 14 residues. V dropped 6 bases and J dropped 4; count of bases not matched to a gene: 6. CDR3 nucleotide sequence: TGTGCCAGTAGAATACGGGACAGGGGTTACGAGCAGTACTTC. Translation: CASRIRDRGYEQYF.

The V call is TRBV5-1, the J call TRBJ1-2; no firm D call. V shed 1 base and J shed 0 bases, with 7 bases lying between them. From germline, CDR1 is SGHRS and CDR2 YFSETQ. The CDR3 spans 14 residues. CDR3 bases: TGCGCCAGCAGCTTGACGACAACTAACTATGGCTACACCTTC. This codes for CASSLTTTNYGYTF.

The chain combines TRBV7-2 with TRBJ2-7, with 8 bases that match TRBD2. The CDR3 is 13 residues long. Trimming cost V 7 bases and J 0 bases; bases outside gene matches: 2. The germline V gene has CDR1 SGHTA and CDR2 FQGNSA. The CDR3 sequence is CASNRGGSYEQYF. DNA for the CDR3: TGTGCCAGCAACCGGGGGGGCTCCTACGAGCAGTACTTC.

This clone was detected only once. This chain links TRBV7-9 with TRBJ2-7; D gene unclear. CDR3 length: 13 amino acids. Germline CDR1 reads SEHNR; CDR2 reads FQNEAQ (reference sequence). The germline V and J ends were trimmed by 1 base and 9 bases, with 13 bases remaining between them. Written as DNA, the CDR3 is TGTGCCAGCAGCTTAGTGAATTTACCCGGGCAGTACTTC. Its translation: CASSLVNLPGQYF.

This rearrangement joins TRBV29-1 to TRBJ1-2; D ambiguous. With 3 bases removed from V and 2 bases from J, the gap between germline ends came to 10 bases. The CDR3 runs to 13 residues. Germline assignment: CDR1 SQVTM and CDR2 ANQGSEA. CDR3: CSVEENTNYGYTF. The CDR3 DNA is TGCAGCGTTGAGGAAAACACCAACTATGGCTACACCTTC.

The J gene is TRBJ1-3, the V gene TRBV30, with D perhaps matching TRBD1 (5 bases). The V gene's germline CDR1 is GTSNPN and CDR2 SVGIG (reference sequence). The CDR3 sequence is 14 residues long. Trimming pared 5 bases from V and 0 bases from J, leaving 11 bases between. CDR3 amino acids: CAWGGRLSGNTIYF. The CDR3 DNA reads TGTGCCTGGGGGGGACGGCTCTCTGGAAACACCATATATTTT. The full variable domain, rest sourced from reference TRBV30 and TRBJ1-3, is SQTIHQWPATLVQPVGSPLSLECTVEGTSNPNLYWYRQAAGRGLQLLFYSVGIGQISSEVPQNLSASRPQDRQFILSSKKLLLSDSGFYLCAWGGRLSGNTIYFGEGSWLTVV.

A few counts support this clone. The chain recombines TRBV7-3 with TRBJ1-2, with D hard to call. Germline V CDR1 and CDR2: SGHTA, FQGTGA. Between the trimmed V and J ends, which lost 0 bases and 4 bases, there was a span of 6 bases. The CDR3 length is 13 residues. The CDR3 protein is CASSLTELYGYTF. The CDR3 nucleotides read TGTGCCAGCAGCTTAACGGAGCTCTATGGCTACACCTTC.

The V and J genes are TRBV7-2 and TRBJ1-3, with a tentative D call TRBD1 (5 bases). Between the trimmed V and J ends, which lost 0 bases and 4 bases, there was a span of 10 bases. Looked up from germline, CDR1 is SGHTA and CDR2 is FQGNSA. The CDR3 extends over 15 amino acids. In nucleotides, the CDR3 is TGTGCCAGCAGCTTAGCGCTCAGGACAGGAAACACCATATATTTT. Its protein product is CASSLALRTGNTIYF.